This T cell receptor (beta chain) was profiled in a study of cytomegalovirus exposure and HLA in healthy donors. The PCR used 60 Vbeta and 13 Jbeta primers. Clones were read by immunoSEQ multiplex PCR, and TCRdb kept only the in-frame ones, dropping some. This sample yields about 120,000 clones, of which under 90% are seen a single time; 8.8% belongs to the top ten. The receptor comes from a female donor in good health and CMV-seropositive. Source material: PBMCs.

Here the CDR3 DNA reads TGTGCCAGCAGCCAAACGGGTTCCTACGAGCAGTACTTC. Its translation: CASSQTGSYEQYF. V is TRBV5-4 and J is TRBJ2-7; D remains unclear. CDR1 and CDR2 from the germline V gene are SGHNT and YYREEE (reference sequence). Trimming removed 4 bases from V and 1 base from J, with 9 bases in between. The CDR3 extends over 13 amino acids.